The 19 T cell receptor beta chains listed next were all sequenced from one sample in a study of blood T cells in healthy people across ages. It was with a sample-barcoded 5' primer and a J-beta primer mix that a second PCR of roughly 7 to 12 cycles was run. Via MiXCR, TCRdb re-called the 5' RACE reads, giving one row per CDR3 protein. The sample has some 850,000 distinct CDR3 sequences; around 25% are singletons. The same sample was also studied in work on T cells of mothers and their children.

Sequenced input: blood. The receptor source for this set is a boy aged 10-17 years in good health.

The rearrangement joins TRBV6-6 to TRBJ1-6; possibly TRBD1 for D (6 bases). The germline V gene has CDR1 MNHNY and CDR2 SVGAGI (reference sequence). This CDR3 contains 14 residues. Trimming removed 9 bases from V and 8 bases from J, with 17 bases in between. The CDR3 reads CASLTPAGDSPLHF. DNA for the CDR3: TGTGCCAGTCTAACCCCCGCAGGGGATTCACCCCTCCACTTT.

The V call is TRBV5-1, the J call TRBJ2-1; D unresolved. Looked up from germline, CDR1 is SGHRS and CDR2 is YFSETQ. V was cut by 3 bases and J by 7 bases, with 14 bases left in between. The CDR3 length is 14 residues. The CDR3 bases are TGCGCCAGCAGCTCCCGTGGCCATGGGAATGAGCAGTTCTTC. It encodes CASSSRGHGNEQFF.

This clonotype was counted a few times. The gene calls are TRBV10-3 and TRBJ1-2, with D tentatively TRBD1 (6 bases). The germline V gene encodes CDR1 ENHRY and CDR2 SYGVKD. The CDR3 consists of 14 residues. V lost 6 bases to trimming and J lost 8 bases, with 19 bases between them. In DNA form, the CDR3 reads TGTGCCATCAGGCTAGGACAGCCCCAGGGGGGCTACACCTTC. It translates to CAIRLGQPQGGYTF.

This clonotype has more than one count but fewer than ten. J is TRBJ2-7 and V is TRBV28; 11 bases are shared with TRBD1. Germline assignment: CDR1 MDHEN and CDR2 SYDVKM. The V segment lost 8 bases and the J segment 2 bases; nucleotides outside the gene matches: 5. CDR3 length: 14 residues. This CDR3 is CASHGQGATYEQYF. CDR3 DNA sequence: TGTGCCAGCCACGGACAGGGGGCTACCTACGAGCAGTACTTC.

This chain links TRBV5-1 with TRBJ1-5, with D unresolved. The CDR3 totals 14 residues. Deletions cut 0 bases from V and 9 bases from J, with 13 bases between. CDR1 SGHRS and CDR2 YFSETQ come from the germline V gene. The DNA for the CDR3 is TGCGCCAGCAGCTTGGGTGACACTCAGGCGCCCCAGCATTTT. Its translation is CASSLGDTQAPQHF.

This clonotype has just a few counts. The chain combines TRBV6-2 or TRBV6-3 with TRBJ1-1; D unclear. This CDR3 region has 13 residues. CDR1 MNHEY and CDR2 SVGEGT come from the germline V gene. Trimming shortened V by 2 bases and J by 5 bases, and 9 bases separated the two germline ends. The CDR3 DNA reads TGTGCCAGCAGTTACGGCCGAGGGACTGAAGCTTTCTTT. It yields the protein CASSYGRGTEAFF.

This CDR3 reads CSGIPSWPGGDNEQFF. The CDR3 DNA follows: TGCAGTGGTATTCCCTCCTGGCCTGGCGGAGACAATGAGCAGTTCTTC. The gene calls are TRBV20-1 and TRBJ2-1; no clear D. V was cut by 7 bases and J by 5 bases, with 24 bases left in between. The CDR3 loop spans 16 amino acids. Per the germline V gene, CDR1 is DFQATT and CDR2 is SNEGSKA (reference sequence).

The chain couples TRBV21-1 to TRBJ2-2; TRBD1, the table's D call, was not compared with the DNA. TRBV21-1 counts as a pseudogene. The CDR3 has 15 residues. The CDR3 coding sequence is TGTGCCAACAGCCCCTGGGACAGTTCCCCCGGGGAGCTGTTTTTT. The encoded protein is CANSPWDSSPGELFF.

This clonotype was detected a few times. This chain uses TRBV19 with TRBJ1-1; D ambiguous. Germline V gene lookup returns CDR1 LNHDA and CDR2 SQIVND (reference sequence). V was pared by 5 bases and J by 7 bases, with 8 bases between. The CDR3 covers 11 residues. The CDR3 region is CASSVTYEAFF. The CDR3 nucleotides are TGTGCCAGTAGTGTAACATATGAAGCTTTCTTT.

The rearrangement joins TRBV10-2 to TRBJ2-3; D is unclear. The CDR3 is 14 residues long. Trimming left V 6 bases short and J 2 bases short, with 12 bases between. In germline, CDR1 is WSHSY, CDR2 SAAADI. DNA for the CDR3: TGCGCCAGCAGCGGGTCCACCACCACAGATACGCAGTATTTT. Translated: CASSGSTTTDTQYF.

The chain employs TRBV2 and TRBJ2-1; 7 positions agree with TRBD2. There are 14 residues in the CDR3. In germline, CDR1 is SNHLY, CDR2 FYNNEI. Unmatched junction bases numbered 6, after V lost 7 bases and J lost 3 bases. CDR3 in amino acids: CASNQRGFYNEQFF. The DNA for the CDR3 is TGTGCCAGCAACCAGCGGGGATTCTACAATGAGCAGTTCTTC.

The CDR3 loop reads CASSLGALFQETQYF. The CDR3 region has the DNA TGTGCCAGCAGCTTAGGGGCCCTCTTCCAAGAGACCCAGTACTTC. The chain is built from TRBV7-7 and TRBJ2-5; D is uncertain. V was cut by 1 base and J by 1 base, with 10 bases left in between. The CDR3 is made up of 15 amino acids. Germline values: CDR1 SSHAT, CDR2 FNYEAQ (reference sequence).

The rearrangement links TRBV5-6 to TRBJ2-5; D is unclear. The CDR3 is 14 residues long. Germline loops: CDR1 SGHDT, CDR2 YYEEEE. V gave up 1 base and J gave up 1 base, with 8 bases separating them. CDR3 nucleotide sequence: TGTGCCAGCAGCTTGTTGTCGGTCCAAGAGACCCAGTACTTC. Amino acid sequence: CASSLLSVQETQYF.

This clonotype was seen a few times. This rearrangement joins TRBV28 to TRBJ1-1, with D unclear. The ends were cut back, 4 bases at V and 10 bases at J, with 10 bases in the middle. Germline V gene sequence: CDR1 MDHEN, CDR2 SYDVKM. The CDR3 totals 11 residues. The CDR3 sequence: CASSSPGGAFF. CDR3 DNA: TGTGCCAGCAGTTCCCCGGGCGGAGCTTTCTTT.

This clonotype was seen repeatedly, ten times or more. V is TRBV12-3 or TRBV12-4 and J is TRBJ1-4; the D is unclear. The CDR3 sequence is 11 residues long. The germline V and J ends were trimmed by 4 bases and 7 bases, with 4 bases remaining between them. This CDR3 reads CASSSREKLFF. The CDR3 bases are TGTGCCAGCAGTTCCCGTGAAAAACTGTTTTTT.

The chain carries TRBV19 and TRBJ2-1; a weak D match, TRBD1 (6 bases). The tail of the sequence fits TRBJ2-5 better, so the J call may be wrong. The CDR3 is 15 residues long. The germline V gene has CDR1 LNHDA and CDR2 SQIVND (reference sequence). The CDR3 coding sequence is TGTGCCGTCGTAACCGACAGGATTCGGAGGGAGACCCAGTACTTC. It translates to CAVVTDRIRRETQYF.

The rearrangement joins TRBV12-3 or TRBV12-4 to TRBJ2-1, with TRBD2 as a possible D gene (5 bases). Trimming shortened V by 6 bases and J by 5 bases, and 17 bases separated the two germline ends. The CDR3 totals 15 residues. The CDR3 here is CASRNQRRSDNEQFF. Written as DNA, the CDR3 is TGTGCCAGCAGAAACCAGCGGAGATCCGACAATGAGCAGTTCTTC.

The J gene is TRBJ2-4, the V gene TRBV6-6, with D possibly called TRBD1 or TRBD2 (5 bases each). The germline gives CDR1 MNHNY, CDR2 SVGAGI (reference sequence). Trimming shortened V by 8 bases and J by 10 bases, and 15 bases separated the two germline ends. This CDR3 has 12 amino acids. The CDR3 region has the DNA TGTGCCAGCGTTGGGGGTACAGAAATTCAGTACTTC. The encoded protein is CASVGGTEIQYF.

The rearrangement uses TRBV5-1 and TRBJ2-7; 9 bases are shared with TRBD2. The V and J ends lost 0 bases and 0 bases, in that order; junction bases with no gene match: 4. This CDR3 spans 16 amino acids. CDR1 and CDR2 from the germline V gene are SGHRS and YFSETQ. The CDR3 DNA is TGCGCCAGCAGCTTGGTTCTAGCGGGGTCCTCCTACGAGCAGTACTTC. The encoded protein is CASSLVLAGSSYEQYF.